This TCR beta chain was found in a study of tumor-infiltrating lymphocytes in localized non-small cell lung cancer. Assay: immunoSEQ multiplex PCR; the TCRdb copy retains only in-frame clones and omits some. The top ten clones hold 4% to 5.5% of a sample with more than 10,000 clones, around 81% of them seen once. Details on this clone: The antigen remains undetermined.

CDR1 is LGHNA, CDR2 YSLEER, per germline. Trimming cost V 0 bases and J 7 bases, with 12 bases left between them. There are 14 residues in the CDR3. Study outcomes and limitations: Higher tumor T cell infiltration than in uninvolved lung was supported by TCRbeta sequencing. Immunotypes IM1 and IM2 had similar TCR-derived T-cell fractions.

The receptor comes from a human donor with non-small cell lung cancer. The sample consisted of lung tumor tissue. The gene calls are TRBV4-3 and TRBJ1-2; D not resolved. CDR3 nucleotides: TGCGCCAGCAGCCAAGATTCTTTTTCAGGTGGCTACACCTTC. Its protein product is CASSQDSFSGGYTF.